This T cell receptor beta chain emerged from a study of chemoradiotherapy in HPV16-positive cancers. Assay used: immunoSEQ multiplex PCR; TCRdb lists only in-frame clones, some missing. The table records 3,500 to 5,000 clones, roughly 80% of them present only once. This clone has a handful of counts. The CDR3 is 14 amino acids. CDR1 and CDR2 from the germline V gene are SGDLS and YYNGEE. Trimming stripped 0 bases from V and 0 bases from J, with 5 bases between. This clonotype originated in a human donor with HPV-associated anogenital cancer. Sample collection occurred from a patient who underwent chemoradiotherapy. The chain carries TRBV9 and TRBJ2-3; D not certain. The CDR3 coding sequence is TGTGCCAGCAGCGTAGTGCCTAGCACAGATACGCAGTATTTT. It codes for CASSVVPSTDTQYF.